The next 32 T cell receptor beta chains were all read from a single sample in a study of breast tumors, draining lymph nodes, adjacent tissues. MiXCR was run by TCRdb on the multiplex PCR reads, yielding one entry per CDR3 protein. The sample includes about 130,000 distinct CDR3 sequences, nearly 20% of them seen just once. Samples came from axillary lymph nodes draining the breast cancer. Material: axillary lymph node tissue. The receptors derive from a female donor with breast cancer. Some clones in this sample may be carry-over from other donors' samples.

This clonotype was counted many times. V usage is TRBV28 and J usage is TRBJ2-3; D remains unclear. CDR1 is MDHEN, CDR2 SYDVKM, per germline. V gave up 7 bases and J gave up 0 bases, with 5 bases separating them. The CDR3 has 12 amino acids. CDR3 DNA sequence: TGTGCCAGCATGAGGAGCACAGATACGCAGTATTTT. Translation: CASMRSTDTQYF. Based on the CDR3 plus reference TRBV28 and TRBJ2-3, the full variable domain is DVKVTQSSRYLVKRTGEKVFLECVQDMDHENMFWYRQDPGLGLRLIYFSYDVKMKEKGDIPEGYSVSREKKERFSLILESASTNQTSMYLCASMRSTDTQYFGPGTRLTVL.

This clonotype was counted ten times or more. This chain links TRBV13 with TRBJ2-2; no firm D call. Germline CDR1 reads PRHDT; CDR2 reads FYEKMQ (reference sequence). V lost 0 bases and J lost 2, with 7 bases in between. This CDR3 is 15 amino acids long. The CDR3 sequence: CASSLGGSNTGELFF. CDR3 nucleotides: TGTGCCAGCAGCTTAGGCGGCAGCAACACCGGGGAGCTGTTTTTT. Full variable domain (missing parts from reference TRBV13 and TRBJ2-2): AAGVIQSPRHLIKEKRETATLKCYPIPRHDTVYWYQQGPGQDPQFLISFYEKMQSDKGSIPDRFSAQQFSDYHSELNMSSLELGDSALYFCASSLGGSNTGELFFGEGSRLTVL.

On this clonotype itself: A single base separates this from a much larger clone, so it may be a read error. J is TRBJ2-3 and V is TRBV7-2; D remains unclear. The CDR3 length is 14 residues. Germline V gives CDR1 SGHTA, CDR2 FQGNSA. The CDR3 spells CAGSLGGVADTQYF. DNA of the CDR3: TGTGCCGGCAGCTTAGGTGGGGTGGCAGATACGCAGTATTTT.

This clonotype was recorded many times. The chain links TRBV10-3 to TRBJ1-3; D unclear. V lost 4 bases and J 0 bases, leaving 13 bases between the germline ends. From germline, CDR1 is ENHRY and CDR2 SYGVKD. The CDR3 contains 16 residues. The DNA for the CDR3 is TGTGCCATCAGTGTGGAGAGGATGGACTCTGGAAACACCATATATTTT. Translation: CAISVERMDSGNTIYF.

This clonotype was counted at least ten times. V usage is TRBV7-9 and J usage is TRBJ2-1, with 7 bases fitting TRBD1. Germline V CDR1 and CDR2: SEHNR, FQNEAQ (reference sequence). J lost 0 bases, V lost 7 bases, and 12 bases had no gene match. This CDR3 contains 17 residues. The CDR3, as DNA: TGTGCCAGCATCCAATGGACAGGCTCCTTCTCCTACAATGAGCAGTTCTTC. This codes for CASIQWTGSFSYNEQFF.

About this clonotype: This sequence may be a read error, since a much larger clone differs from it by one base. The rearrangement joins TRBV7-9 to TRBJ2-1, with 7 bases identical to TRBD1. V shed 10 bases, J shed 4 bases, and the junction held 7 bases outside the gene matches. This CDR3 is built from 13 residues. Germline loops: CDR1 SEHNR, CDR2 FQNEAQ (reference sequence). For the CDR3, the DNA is TGTGCCACCACGACAGGGTCATACAATGAGCAGTTCTTC. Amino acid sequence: CATTTGSYNEQFF.

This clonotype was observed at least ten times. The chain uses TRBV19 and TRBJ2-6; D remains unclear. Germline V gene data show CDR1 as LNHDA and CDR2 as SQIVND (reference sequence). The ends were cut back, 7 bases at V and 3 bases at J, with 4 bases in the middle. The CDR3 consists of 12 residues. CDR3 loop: CASTVGANVLTF. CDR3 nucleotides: TGTGCCAGTACCGTTGGGGCCAACGTCCTGACTTTC.

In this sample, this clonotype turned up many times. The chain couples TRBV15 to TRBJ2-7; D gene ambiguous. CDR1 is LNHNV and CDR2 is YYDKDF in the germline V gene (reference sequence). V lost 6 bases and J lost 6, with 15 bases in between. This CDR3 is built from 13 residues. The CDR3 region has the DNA TGTGCCACCAGTAACCCCGGGCTCCGCGAGCAGTACTTC. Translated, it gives CATSNPGLREQYF.

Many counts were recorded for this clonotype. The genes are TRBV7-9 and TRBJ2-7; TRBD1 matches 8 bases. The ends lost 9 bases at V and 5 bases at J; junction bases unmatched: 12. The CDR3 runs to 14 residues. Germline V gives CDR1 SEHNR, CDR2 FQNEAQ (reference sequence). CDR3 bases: TGTGCCAGTAGCCCCACCAGGGGGCGCAACGAGCAGTACTTC. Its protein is CASSPTRGRNEQYF.

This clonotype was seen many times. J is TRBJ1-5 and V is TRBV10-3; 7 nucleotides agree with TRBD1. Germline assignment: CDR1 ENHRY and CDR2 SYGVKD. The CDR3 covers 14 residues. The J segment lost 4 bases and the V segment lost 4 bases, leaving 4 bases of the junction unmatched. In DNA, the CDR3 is TGTGCCATCAGTGGGACAGGAGAGAATCAGCCCCAGCATTTT. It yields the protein CAISGTGENQPQHF.

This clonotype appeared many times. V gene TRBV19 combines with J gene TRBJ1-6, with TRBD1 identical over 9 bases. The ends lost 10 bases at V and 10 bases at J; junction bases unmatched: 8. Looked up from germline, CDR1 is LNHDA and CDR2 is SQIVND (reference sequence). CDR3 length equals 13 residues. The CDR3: CATRDRDLSPLHF. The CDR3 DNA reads TGTGCCACCCGGGACAGGGATCTGTCACCCCTCCACTTT.

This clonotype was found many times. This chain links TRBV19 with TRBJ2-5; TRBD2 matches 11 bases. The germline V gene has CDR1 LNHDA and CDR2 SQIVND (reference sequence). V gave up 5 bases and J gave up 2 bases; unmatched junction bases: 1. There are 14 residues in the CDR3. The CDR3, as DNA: TGTGCCAGTAGTTCTAGCGGGGGGCAAGAGACCCAGTACTTC. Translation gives CASSSSGGQETQYF.

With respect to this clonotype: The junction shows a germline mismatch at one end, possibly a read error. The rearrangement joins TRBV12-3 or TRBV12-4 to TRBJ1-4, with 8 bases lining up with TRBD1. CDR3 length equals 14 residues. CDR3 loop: CASGPTGDGEKLFF. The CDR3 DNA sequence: TGTGCCAGCGGCCCGACAGGGGATGGTGAAAAACTGTTTTTC.

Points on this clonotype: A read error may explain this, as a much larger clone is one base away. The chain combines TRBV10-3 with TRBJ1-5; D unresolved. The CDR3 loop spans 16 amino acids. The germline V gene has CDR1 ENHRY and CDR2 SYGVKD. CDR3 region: CAISESSRLSDQPRHF. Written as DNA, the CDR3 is TGTGCCATCAGTGAGTCGAGCCGTTTATCCGATCAGCCCCGGCATTTT.

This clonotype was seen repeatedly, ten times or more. The CDR3 nucleotides are TGTGCCAGCAGCCGAGGAGGGGGCAGGAATCAGCCCCAGCATTTT. Translation gives CASSRGGGRNQPQHF. The genes are TRBV7-2 and TRBJ1-5; 7 nucleotides agree with TRBD1. Trimming cost V 5 bases and J 4 bases; bases outside gene matches: 8. Germline V CDR1 and CDR2: SGHTA, FQGNSA. The CDR3 totals 15 residues.

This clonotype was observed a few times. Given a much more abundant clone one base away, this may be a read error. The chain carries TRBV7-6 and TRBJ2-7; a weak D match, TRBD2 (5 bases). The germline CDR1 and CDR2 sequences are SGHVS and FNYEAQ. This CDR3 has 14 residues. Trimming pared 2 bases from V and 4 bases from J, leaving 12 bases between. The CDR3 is CASSLTGSGYEQYF. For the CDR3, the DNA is TGTGCCAGCAGCTTAACTGGCTCGGGGTACGAGCAGTACTTC.

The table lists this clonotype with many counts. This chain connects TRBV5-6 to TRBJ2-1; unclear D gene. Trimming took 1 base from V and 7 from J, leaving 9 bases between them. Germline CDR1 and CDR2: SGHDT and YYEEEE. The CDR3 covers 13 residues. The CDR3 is CASSLLILNEQFF. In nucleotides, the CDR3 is TGTGCCAGCAGCTTGTTAATCCTAAATGAGCAGTTCTTC. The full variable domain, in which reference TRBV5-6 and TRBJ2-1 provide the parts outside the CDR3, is DAGVTQSPTHLIKTRGQQVTLRCSPKSGHDTVSWYQQALGQGPQFIFQYYEEEERQRGNFPDRFSGHQFPNYSSELNVNALLLGDSALYLCASSLLILNEQFFGPGTRLTVL.

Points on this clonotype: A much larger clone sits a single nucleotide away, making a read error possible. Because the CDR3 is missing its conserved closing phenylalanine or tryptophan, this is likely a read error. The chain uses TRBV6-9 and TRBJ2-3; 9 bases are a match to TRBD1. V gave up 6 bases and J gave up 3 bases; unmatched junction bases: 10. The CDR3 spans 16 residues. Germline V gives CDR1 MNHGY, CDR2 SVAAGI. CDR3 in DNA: TGTGCCAGCAGCCCTGGAGGGGGACAGGGTACAGATACGCAGTATTCT. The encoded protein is CASSPGGGQGTDTQYS.

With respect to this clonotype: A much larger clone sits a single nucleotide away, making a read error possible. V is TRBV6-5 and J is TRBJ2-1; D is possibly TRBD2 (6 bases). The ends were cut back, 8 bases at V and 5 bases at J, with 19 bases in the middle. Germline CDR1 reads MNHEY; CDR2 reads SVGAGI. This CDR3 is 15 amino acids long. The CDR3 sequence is CASGGVRDANNEQFF. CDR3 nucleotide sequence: TGTGCCAGCGGAGGGGTTCGGGACGCCAACAATGAGCAGTTCTTC.

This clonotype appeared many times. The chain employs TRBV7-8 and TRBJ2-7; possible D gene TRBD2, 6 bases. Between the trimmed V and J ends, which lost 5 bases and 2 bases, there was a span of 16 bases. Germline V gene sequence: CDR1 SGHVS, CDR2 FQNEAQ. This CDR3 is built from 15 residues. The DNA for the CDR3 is TGTGCCAGCAGCCAGTCGGGAGCCGGCCCCTACGAGCAGTACTTC. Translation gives CASSQSGAGPYEQYF.

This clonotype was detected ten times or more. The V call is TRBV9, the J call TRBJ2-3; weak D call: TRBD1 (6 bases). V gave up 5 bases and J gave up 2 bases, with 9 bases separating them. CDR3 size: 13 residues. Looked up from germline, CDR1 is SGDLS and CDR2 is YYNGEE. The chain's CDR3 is CASSAGDTDTQYF. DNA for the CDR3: TGTGCCAGCAGTGCAGGGGACACAGATACGCAGTATTTT.

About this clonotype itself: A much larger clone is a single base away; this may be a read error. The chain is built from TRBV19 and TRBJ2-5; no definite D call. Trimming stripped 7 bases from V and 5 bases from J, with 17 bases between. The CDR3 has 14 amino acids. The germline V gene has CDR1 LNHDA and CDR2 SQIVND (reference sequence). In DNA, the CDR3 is TGTGCCAGTACCGCGCCGGACGCCGCGGAGACCCAGTACTTC. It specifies CASTAPDAAETQYF.

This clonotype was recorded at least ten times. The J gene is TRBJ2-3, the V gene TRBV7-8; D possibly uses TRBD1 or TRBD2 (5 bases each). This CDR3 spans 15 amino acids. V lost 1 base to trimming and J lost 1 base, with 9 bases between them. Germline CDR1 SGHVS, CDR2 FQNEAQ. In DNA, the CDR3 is TGTGCCAGCAGCTTAGGGGGGTCCCGCACAGATACGCAGTATTTT. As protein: CASSLGGSRTDTQYF.

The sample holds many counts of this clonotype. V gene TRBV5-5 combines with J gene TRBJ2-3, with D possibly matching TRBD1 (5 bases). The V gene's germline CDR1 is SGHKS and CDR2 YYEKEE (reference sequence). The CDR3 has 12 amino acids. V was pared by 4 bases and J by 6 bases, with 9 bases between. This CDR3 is CASSNPGDTQYF. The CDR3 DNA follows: TGTGCCAGCAGCAACCCAGGGGATACGCAGTATTTT.

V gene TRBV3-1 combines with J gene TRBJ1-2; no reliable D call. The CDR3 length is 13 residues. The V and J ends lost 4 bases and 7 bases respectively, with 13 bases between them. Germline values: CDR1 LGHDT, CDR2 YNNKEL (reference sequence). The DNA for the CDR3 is TGTGCCAGCAGCCCAAAGACATTTTTTGGCTACACCTTC. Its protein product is CASSPKTFFGYTF.

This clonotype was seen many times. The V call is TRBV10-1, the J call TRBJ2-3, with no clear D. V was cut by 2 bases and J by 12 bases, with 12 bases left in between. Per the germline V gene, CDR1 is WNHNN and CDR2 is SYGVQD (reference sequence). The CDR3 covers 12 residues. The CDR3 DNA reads TGCGCCAGCAGTGAGGGTGGCAGTCCCCAGTATTTT. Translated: CASSEGGSPQYF.

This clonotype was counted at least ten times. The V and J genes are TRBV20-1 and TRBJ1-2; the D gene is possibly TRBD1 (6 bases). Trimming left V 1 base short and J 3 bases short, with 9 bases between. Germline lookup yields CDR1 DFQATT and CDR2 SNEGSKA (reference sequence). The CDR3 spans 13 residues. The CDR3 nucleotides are TGCAGTGCTAGAGCAGGGGACGACTATGGCTACACCTTC. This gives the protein CSARAGDDYGYTF.

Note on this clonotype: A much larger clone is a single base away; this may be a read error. The CDR3 nucleotides are TGTGCCAGCAGCTCATCTGGGAATACGCAGTATTTT. This encodes CASSSSGNTQYF. The chain couples TRBV7-8 to TRBJ2-3; no definite D call. Germline assignment: CDR1 SGHVS and CDR2 FQNEAQ. V lost 4 bases and J 7 bases, leaving 9 bases between the germline ends. The CDR3 runs to 12 residues.

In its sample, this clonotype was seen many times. CDR3 sequence: CASSTPGGEGKYEQYF. CDR3 nucleotides: TGTGCCAGCAGTACCCCGGGGGGGGAAGGGAAGTACGAGCAGTACTTC. The chain recombines TRBV28 with TRBJ2-7, with 8 positions matching TRBD2. With 5 bases clipped from V and 4 bases from J, the junction kept 13 bases outside the gene matches. The CDR3 runs 16 residues. Germline CDR1 is MDHEN and CDR2 is SYDVKM.

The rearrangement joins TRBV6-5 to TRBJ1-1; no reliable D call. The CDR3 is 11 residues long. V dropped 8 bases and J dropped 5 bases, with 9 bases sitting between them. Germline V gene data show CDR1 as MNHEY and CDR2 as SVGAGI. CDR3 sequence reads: CASRGGTEAFF. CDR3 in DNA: TGTGCCAGCCGGGGTGGGACTGAAGCTTTCTTT.

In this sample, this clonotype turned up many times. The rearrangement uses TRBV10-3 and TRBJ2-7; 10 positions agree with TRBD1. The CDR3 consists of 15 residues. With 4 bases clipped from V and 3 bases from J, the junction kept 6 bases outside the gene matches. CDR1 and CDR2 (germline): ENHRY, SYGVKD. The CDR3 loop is CAISVGQGIFYEQYF. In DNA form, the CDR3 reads TGTGCCATCAGTGTGGGACAGGGGATTTTCTACGAGCAGTACTTC.

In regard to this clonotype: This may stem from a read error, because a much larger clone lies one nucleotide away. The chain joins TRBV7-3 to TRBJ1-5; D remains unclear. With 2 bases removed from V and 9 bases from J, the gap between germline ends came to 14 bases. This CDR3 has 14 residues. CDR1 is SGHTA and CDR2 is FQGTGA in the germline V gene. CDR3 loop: CASSLLVKQRPQHF. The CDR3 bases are TGTGCCAGCAGCTTATTGGTGAAGCAACGGCCCCAGCATTTT. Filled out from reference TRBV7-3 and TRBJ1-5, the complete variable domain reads GAGVSQTPSNKVTEKGKYVELRCDPISGHTALYWYRQSLGQGPEFLIYFQGTGAADDSGLPNDRFFAVRPEGSVSTLKIQRTERGDSAVYLCASSLLVKQRPQHFGDGTRLSIL.